The rows below give T cell receptor beta chains drawn from one sample of a study of shared clonotypes between healthy human individuals. TCRdb keeps only in-frame clones here, not all; method: immunoSEQ multiplex PCR. This sample has hundreds of thousands of clones, with roughly 72% found just once. Input material: memory CD4+ T cells sorted from blood. The receptors were gathered from a woman aged 25 to 39 in good health. Both conserved end residues are part of each CDR3. Fields, in order: J gene, clone size, D gene, V gene, CDR3 protein, CDR3 DNA. The D gene is left open where the match is weak. Clone size is shown for a subset of rows, as once, few, many or a class of expanded clone.

J: TRBJ2-2
size: .
D: .
V: TRBV11-2
CDR3: CASSYRVTGELFF
DNA: TGTGCCAGCAGCTACAGGGTTACCGGGGAGCTGTTTTTT

J: TRBJ2-6
size: .
D: .
V: TRBV4-2
CDR3: CASSQAGQNSGANVLTF
DNA: TGTGCCAGCAGCCAGGCGGGACAAAACTCTGGGGCCAACGTCCTGACTTTC

J: TRBJ1-1
size: .
D: .
V: TRBV4-1
CDR3: CASSQPHLNTEAFF
DNA: TGCGCCAGCAGCCAACCCCACCTGAACACTGAAGCTTTCTTT

J: TRBJ2-3
size: once
D: TRBD2
V: TRBV5-6
CDR3: CASSSSLAVLTDTQYF
DNA: TGTGCCAGCAGCTCCAGCCTAGCGGTGCTGACAGATACGCAGTATTTT

J: TRBJ2-5
size: .
D: .
V: TRBV7-2
CDR3: CATAAPSSETQYF
DNA: TGTGCCACAGCGGCCCCATCGTCCGAGACCCAGTACTTC

J: TRBJ1-6
size: .
D: .
V: TRBV4-1
CDR3: CASSQWDLGNNSPLHF
DNA: TGCGCCAGCAGCCAGTGGGACCTGGGAAATAATTCACCCCTCCACTTT

J: TRBJ2-5
size: .
D: .
V: TRBV5-4
CDR3: CASSWDQETQYF
DNA: TGTGCCAGCAGCTGGGACCAAGAGACCCAGTACTTC

J: TRBJ2-7
size: .
D: TRBD1
V: TRBV27
CDR3: CASSRLRTGPTGGGEYF
DNA: TGTGCCAGCAGTCGACTCCGGACAGGGCCGACCGGTGGTGGCGAGTACTTC

J: TRBJ2-5
size: once
D: .
V: TRBV7-7
CDR3: CASSLADGQETQYF
DNA: TGTGCCAGCAGCTTAGCAGACGGTCAAGAGACCCAGTACTTC

J: TRBJ2-5
size: .
D: .
V: TRBV7-3
CDR3: CASSLTAGAETQYF
DNA: TGTGCCAGCAGCTTAACAGCAGGGGCGGAGACCCAGTACTTC

J: TRBJ1-5
size: few
D: .
V: TRBV30
CDR3: CAWSVPYQPQHF
DNA: TGTGCCTGGAGTGTCCCCTATCAGCCCCAGCATTTT

J: TRBJ2-7
size: .
D: .
V: TRBV28
CDR3: CASRTHPLKEQYF
DNA: TGTGCCAGCAGAACACATCCTTTGAAGGAGCAGTACTTC

J: TRBJ2-2
size: .
D: .
V: TRBV19
CDR3: CASKVGTANTGELFF
DNA: TGTGCCAGTAAGGTTGGGACGGCGAACACCGGGGAGCTGTTTTTT

J: TRBJ2-1
size: once
D: .
V: TRBV11-3
CDR3: CASSLESGIGGYNEQFF
DNA: TGTGCCAGCAGCTTAGAATCTGGTATCGGAGGGTACAATGAGCAGTTCTTC